These T cell receptor beta chains were read from a single sample in a study of blood T cells in healthy people across ages. TCRdb recomputed calls from the 5' RACE reads with MiXCR, one row per CDR3 protein. The table shows 550,000 to 600,000 distinct CDR3 sequences, with 40% to 55% occurring only once. The sample comprised blood. Every receptor here comes from a man at least 80 years old in good health. The CDR3 runs from the conserved cysteine through the conserved F or W. D genes are given only for firm matches. Only some rows state a clone size, as once, few, many or a class for expanded clones.

V gene,D gene,J gene,clone size,CDR3 protein,CDR3 DNA
TRBV5-1,TRBD2,TRBJ2-1,-,CASSRLAESSYNEQFF,TGCGCCAGCAGCCGTCTAGCGGAGAGCTCCTACAATGAGCAGTTCTTC
TRBV27,-,TRBJ2-5,-,CASSTSRDPVETQYF,TGTGCCAGCAGTACCTCCCGGGATCCCGTAGAGACCCAGTACTTC
TRBV3-1,TRBD1,TRBJ2-7,-,CASSRPTGGSIYEQYF,TGTGCCAGCAGCCGACCGACAGGGGGCAGCATTTACGAGCAGTACTTC
TRBV12-3/TRBV12-4,-,TRBJ1-2,-,CASSPRRQGVSWSYGYTF,TGTGCCAGCAGCCCCCGAAGGCAGGGAGTTAGTTGGAGCTATGGCTACACCTTC
TRBV5-1,-,TRBJ2-7,few,CASNPMGSLGEQYF,TGCGCCAGCAATCCTATGGGGTCCCTGGGCGAGCAGTACTTC
TRBV7-2,-,TRBJ2-6,few,CASSYAPPGANVLTF,TGTGCCAGCAGCTACGCCCCCCCTGGGGCCAACGTCCTGACTTTC
TRBV13,-,TRBJ2-3,few,CASSLVAVDTDTQYF,TGTGCCAGCAGCTTAGTAGCGGTTGACACAGATACGCAGTATTTT
TRBV6-1,-,TRBJ1-2,-,CASSPPGSEGYTF,TGTGCCAGCAGCCCCCCCGGGTCGGAAGGCTACACCTTC
TRBV7-2,-,TRBJ2-1,-,CASSFRDGNNEQFF,TGTGCCAGCAGCTTCCGGGACGGGAACAATGAGCAGTTCTTC
TRBV29-1,TRBD1,TRBJ2-1,few,CSGRGQGGGNEQFF,TGCAGCGGGAGAGGACAGGGTGGAGGGAATGAGCAGTTCTTC
TRBV7-2,-,TRBJ2-3,-,CASREAHSTDTQYF,TGTGCCAGCAGAGAAGCCCATAGCACAGATACGCAGTATTTT
TRBV5-1,-,TRBJ2-5,-,CASQRVQETQYF,TGCGCCTCCCAACGCGTACAAGAGACCCAGTACTTC
TRBV29-1,-,TRBJ2-1,-,CSVGVGGNEQFF,TGCAGCGTTGGAGTAGGGGGAAATGAGCAGTTCTTC
TRBV2,-,TRBJ1-4,-,CASDRGVGEKLFF,TGTGCCAGCGATCGAGGGGTAGGGGAAAAACTGTTTTTT
TRBV5-1,TRBD1,TRBJ1-2,few,CASDETGGYGYTF,TGCGCCAGCGACGAAACAGGGGGCTATGGCTACACCTTC
TRBV7-2,-,TRBJ2-7,few,CASSLERNRVAEQYF,TGTGCCAGCAGCTTAGAACGCAACAGGGTAGCCGAGCAGTACTTC
TRBV3-1,TRBD2,TRBJ2-7,once,CASSLPGTSSDEQYF,TGTGCCAGCAGCTTACCCGGGACTAGCAGCGATGAGCAGTACTTC
TRBV28,TRBD2,TRBJ2-1,once,CASSPYPGLAGVRNEQFF,TGTGCCAGCAGTCCATACCCGGGACTAGCGGGAGTAAGGAATGAGCAGTTCTTC
TRBV4-1,TRBD1,TRBJ2-7,-,CASSQGPDRAYEQYF,TGCGCCAGCAGCCAGGGTCCGGACAGGGCCTACGAGCAGTACTTC
TRBV29-1,-,TRBJ2-7,-,CSVESFGQGSHEQYF,TGCAGCGTTGAGAGTTTCGGGCAGGGTAGCCATGAGCAGTACTTC
TRBV20-1,TRBD1,TRBJ2-3,few,CSASPWDRGADTQYF,TGCAGTGCTAGCCCGTGGGACAGGGGCGCAGATACGCAGTATTTT
TRBV20-1,TRBD1,TRBJ2-2,-,CSATPGTGQTGELFF,TGCAGTGCTACACCGGGGACAGGCCAAACCGGGGAGCTGTTTTTT
TRBV7-3,-,TRBJ2-3,-,CASMAGSSTDTQYF,TGTGCCAGCATGGCGGGGTCTAGCACAGATACGCAGTATTTT
TRBV5-1,-,TRBJ2-1,-,CASSLDLAASSYNEQFF,TGCGCCAGCAGCTTGGACCTCGCCGCGAGCTCCTACAATGAGCAGTTCTTC
TRBV20-1,-,TRBJ1-2,-,CSAREADLGYTF,TGCAGTGCTAGAGAGGCCGACCTTGGCTACACCTTC
TRBV6-6,-,TRBJ2-5,-,CASSYSTVQGTQYF,TGTGCCAGCAGTTACTCGACAGTCCAGGGGACCCAGTACTTC
TRBV29-1,-,TRBJ1-3,-,CSAGGSGNTIYF,TGCAGCGCCGGGGGGTCTGGAAACACCATATATTTT
TRBV4-3,-,TRBJ2-7,-,CASSQDRGYREQYF,TGCGCCAGCAGCCAAGATCGGGGCTACCGGGAGCAGTACTTC
TRBV2,-,TRBJ1-6,-,CASLDSGDNSPLHF,TGTGCCAGCCTTGATTCGGGGGATAATTCACCCCTCCACTTT
TRBV30,-,TRBJ2-5,-,CAWSGVPGTQYF,TGTGCCTGGAGTGGGGTTCCGGGGACCCAGTACTTC
TRBV6-5,-,TRBJ2-5,few,CASSYQDGRMETQYF,TGTGCCAGCAGTTATCAGGACGGCAGGATGGAGACCCAGTACTTC
TRBV5-1,-,TRBJ2-5,few,CASSLAISRETQYF,TGCGCCAGCAGCTTGGCCATTAGCCGAGAGACCCAGTACTTC
TRBV3-1,TRBD1,TRBJ1-2,few,CASSQGTGNGYTF,TGTGCCAGCAGCCAGGGGACAGGAAATGGCTACACCTTC
TRBV6-1,-,TRBJ1-4,-,CASSASGGGLSSRGEKLFF,TGTGCCAGCAGTGCCTCGGGGGGAGGGTTAAGTTCACGGGGTGAAAAACTGTTTTTT
TRBV6-6,-,TRBJ1-1,many,CASSLPLGGAEAFF,TGTGCCAGCAGCCTTCCCCTAGGGGGGGCTGAAGCTTTCTTT
TRBV20-1,-,TRBJ2-7,-,CSARAGVEQYF,TGCAGTGCTCGGGCTGGAGTCGAGCAGTACTTC
TRBV5-4,TRBD2,TRBJ2-5,-,CASETDGGGGTQYF,TGTGCCAGCGAGACGGACGGCGGGGGTGGGACCCAGTACTTC
TRBV5-1,TRBD2,TRBJ2-3,-,CASRRAGEADTQYF,TGCGCCAGCCGCCGCGCGGGGGAAGCAGATACGCAGTATTTT
TRBV6-6,-,TRBJ1-1,few,CASSYSKAEKAFF,TGTGCCAGCAGTTACTCGAAGGCAGAAAAAGCTTTCTTT
TRBV27,-,TRBJ1-2,-,CASSLVGDYYGYTF,TGTGCCAGCAGTCTAGTCGGGGATTACTATGGCTACACCTTC
TRBV27,TRBD2,TRBJ2-4,few,CASSFRGVGNIQYF,TGTGCCAGCAGTTTTCGGGGGGTGGGAAACATTCAGTACTTC
TRBV6-5,TRBD2,TRBJ2-1,many,CASSSSGSGEQFF,TGTGCCAGCAGTTCAAGCGGGAGTGGTGAGCAGTTCTTC
TRBV24-1,-,TRBJ1-2,-,CATSDFGGTYGHTF,TGTGCCACCAGTGATTTTGGCGGGACCTATGGCCACACCTTC
TRBV7-2,-,TRBJ2-3,few,CASSLGLPTDTQYF,TGTGCCAGCAGCTTAGGACTCCCCACAGATACGCAGTATTTT
TRBV7-9,-,TRBJ1-4,-,CASSRASQPNEKLFF,TGTGCCAGCAGCAGGGCTTCCCAGCCGAATGAAAAACTGTTTTTT
TRBV25-1,-,TRBJ1-1,-,CASSGSPNTEAFF,TGTGCCAGCAGTGGGAGCCCGAACACTGAAGCTTTCTTT
TRBV10-2,-,TRBJ2-6,few,CASSEGQSGANVLTF,TGCGCCAGCAGTGAGGGTCAGTCTGGGGCCAACGTCCTGACTTTC
TRBV6-2/TRBV6-3,-,TRBJ2-6,-,CASTLSGANVLTF,TGTGCCAGCACCCTCTCTGGGGCCAACGTCCTGACTTTC